This T cell receptor (beta chain) was captured in a study of naive and memory T cell subsets. This CDR3 region has 19 residues. With 6 bases clipped from V and 9 bases from J, the junction kept 29 bases outside the gene matches. Germline V gene lookup returns CDR1 SEHNR and CDR2 FQNEAQ (reference sequence). An oligonucleotide containing a UMI was ligated to the 3' end of TCR cDNA. RNA was extracted from around 2.7 ml of whole blood of healthy adults. Study-level findings and limits: This RNA-based method may be sensitive to activation-related transcript changes.

With respect to this clonotype: What it binds is unknown.

Amplification of ligated cDNA took four PCR rounds with SP2 and nested alpha and beta constant primers. Reverse transcription of blood and skin TCR RNA was primed at alpha and beta constant regions. TCRdb used MiXCR to reprocess the 5' RACE reads, holding one entry per CDR3 protein. The profile shows over 45,000 distinct CDR3 sequences, approximately 8% of them singletons. This clonotype was obtained from a female donor in good health. The rearrangement links TRBV7-9 to TRBJ2-7; 7 bases map to TRBD1. The CDR3 DNA reads TGTGCCAGCAGTTTTGAGTTTCCCGGGACAGTACTCCCTAAACCGGCGCAGTACTTC. Encoded protein: CASSFEFPGTVLPKPAQYF.